The present entry profiles one T cell receptor beta chain with its context. The source material, RNA transcripts, was used to amplify TCR beta CDR3 regions. TCR CDR3 underwent first-round RT-PCR with the HTBI primer set. TCRdb fed the multiplex PCR reads into MiXCR, producing one record per CDR3 protein. The top ten clones hold around 21% of a sample with about 360,000 distinct CDR3 sequences, roughly 12% of them seen once. The sample belongs to a study of T cells in Graves' hyperthyroidism and ophthalmopathy. Germline V gene sequence: CDR1 MNHEY, CDR2 SVGEGT. The V gene end was trimmed by 10 bases and the J gene end by 8 bases; junction bases not matched to a gene: 14. This CDR3 contains 14 residues. It was 10 ml of fresh peripheral blood that supplied the PBMCs.

This TCR derives from a young man with Graves' hyperthyroidism that later progressed to Graves' ophthalmopathy. The V call is TRBV6-2 or TRBV6-3, the J call TRBJ1-5; the match to TRBD1 covers 7 bases. Sequences were obtained from blood. CDR3 sequence: CATKGVRGGEPQHF. CDR3 coding DNA: TGTGCCACCAAAGGGGTCAGGGGGGGCGAGCCCCAGCATTTT.